These 19 T cell receptor beta chains were all obtained from the same sample, sequenced in a study of TIL therapy for anti-PD-1-resistant metastatic lung cancer. The immunoSEQ assay was v3. Clones were sequenced by immunoSEQ multiplex PCR, and TCRdb holds only the in-frame ones, with some missing. The profile covers over 20,000 clones, with about 78% appearing a single time and roughly 7% taken by the ten largest. Time point: pre-treatment sample, taken before nivolumab and TIL therapy. Material: blood, obtained at baseline. The receptors were gathered from a person between 25 and 79 years old with non-small cell lung cancer.

The chain couples TRBV11-3 to TRBJ2-4; D is tentatively TRBD1 or TRBD2 (5 bases each). The CDR3 spans 16 residues. Germline assignment: CDR1 SGHNT and CDR2 YENEEA. Trimming left V 1 base short and J 0 bases short, with 10 bases between. CDR3 residues: CASSLGRGVAKNIQYF. CDR3 nucleotide sequence: TGTGCCAGCAGCTTAGGACGAGGGGTAGCCAAAAACATTCAGTACTTC.

V gene TRBV29-1 combines with J gene TRBJ1-6; 8 nucleotides agree with TRBD1. The V and J ends lost 6 bases and 6 bases, in that order; junction bases with no gene match: 13. This CDR3 has 16 residues. Germline values: CDR1 SQVTM, CDR2 ANQGSEA. The CDR3 bases are TGCAGCGTCGCCTTCACTGGGACAGGTGGTAATTCACCCCTCCACTTT. It encodes CSVAFTGTGGNSPLHF.

The chain couples TRBV27 to TRBJ2-7; possibly TRBD1 for D (6 bases). Trimming left V 5 bases short and J 5 bases short, with 19 bases between. The germline V gene encodes CDR1 MNHEY and CDR2 SMNVEV (reference sequence). The CDR3 extends over 15 amino acids. The CDR3 is CASSHPGALLDEQYF. The CDR3 region has the DNA TGTGCCAGCAGTCATCCAGGGGCCCTCTTAGACGAGCAGTACTTC.

The rearrangement uses TRBV2 and TRBJ2-3, with 10 bases aligning to TRBD2. The junction had 5 bases not matched to a gene; V was cut back by 7 bases and J by 1 base. This CDR3 has 15 residues. CDR1 is SNHLY, CDR2 FYNNEI, per germline. The CDR3 DNA is TGTGCCAGCAAACTAGCGGGGCTACGCACAGATACGCAGTATTTT. It is translated as CASKLAGLRTDTQYF.

This clone was observed a handful of times. The chain employs TRBV7-8 and TRBJ1-5, with 12 bases lining up with TRBD1. CDR1 SGHVS and CDR2 FQNEAQ come from the germline V gene. This CDR3 spans 16 amino acids. Germline trimming cut 1 base from V and 6 bases from J; bases unmatched to any gene: 4. The CDR3 protein is CASSLGGTGGRQPQHF. CDR3 in DNA: TGTGCCAGCAGCTTAGGGGGGACAGGGGGCCGTCAGCCCCAGCATTTT. The whole variable domain, filled in from reference TRBV7-8 and TRBJ1-5, reads GAGVSQSPRYKVAKRGQDVALRCDPISGHVSLFWYQQALGQGPEFLTYFQNEAQLDKSGLPSDRFFAERPEGSVSTLKIQRTQQEDSAVYLCASSLGGTGGRQPQHFGDGTRLSIL.

The chain's CDR3 is CASSRQGSNYGYTF. As DNA, the CDR3 is TGTGCCAGCAGCCGACAGGGTTCTAACTATGGCTACACCTTC. The gene calls are TRBV11-2 and TRBJ1-2, with 7 bases aligning to TRBD1. Germline CDR1 SGHAT, CDR2 FQNNGV. The length of the CDR3 is 14 residues. The V segment lost 5 bases and the J segment 0 bases; nucleotides outside the gene matches: 3.

This sequence joins TRBV29-1 and TRBJ1-4; 9 bases agree with TRBD1. From germline, CDR1 is SQVTM and CDR2 ANQGSEA. CDR3 size: 13 residues. Unmatched junction bases numbered 6, after V lost 5 bases and J lost 8 bases. The CDR3 nucleotides are TGCAGCGTTAGGGGACAGGGTCAGGAAAAACTGTTTTTT. Its protein product is CSVRGQGQEKLFF. Full variable domain (rest looked up from reference TRBV29-1 and TRBJ1-4): SAVISQKPSRDICQRGTSLTIQCQVDSQVTMMFWYRQQPGQSLTLIATANQGSEATYESGFVIDKFPISRPNLTFSTLTVSNMSPEDSSIYLCSVRGQGQEKLFFGSGTQLSVL.

V usage is TRBV6-5 and J usage is TRBJ2-7; the match to TRBD1 covers 11 bases. Germline CDR1 MNHEY, CDR2 SVGAGI. The length of the CDR3 is 16 residues. V lost 0 bases to trimming and J lost 6 bases; unmatched junction nucleotides: 7. CDR3 sequence (DNA): TGTGCCAGCAGTTACTCCGGGACAGGGGGATTTCGCGAGCAGTACTTC. Translating it yields CASSYSGTGGFREQYF.

This clone was recorded once. CDR3 DNA: TGTGCCAGCAGCGTTGATACTAGCGGGGATCTTAGCACAGATACGCAGTATTTT. This codes for CASSVDTSGDLSTDTQYF. The J gene is TRBJ2-3, the V gene TRBV9; 10 bases map to TRBD2. Trimming at V came to 2 bases and at J to 0 bases, leaving 9 bases not matched to a gene. Germline CDR1 SGDLS, CDR2 YYNGEE. CDR3 length: 18 residues. The variable domain in full, completed from reference TRBV9 and TRBJ2-3, reads DSGVTQTPKHLITATGQRVTLRCSPRSGDLSVYWYQQSLDQGLQFLIQYYNGEERAKGNILERFSAQQFPDLHSELNLSSLELGDSALYFCASSVDTSGDLSTDTQYFGPGTRLTVL.

The chain employs TRBV19 and TRBJ2-3; TRBD2 matches 9 bases. After removal of 7 bases from V and 0 bases from J, the junction contained 8 bases not matched to a gene. This CDR3 region has 16 residues. Per germline, CDR1 LNHDA and CDR2 SQIVND (reference sequence). CDR3 loop: CASTSLAGSSTDTQYF. The CDR3 nucleotides are TGTGCCAGTACGTCCCTAGCGGGGTCGAGCACAGATACGCAGTATTTT. Filled out from reference TRBV19 and TRBJ2-3, the complete variable domain reads DGGITQSPKYLFRKEGQNVTLSCEQNLNHDAMYWYRQDPGQGLRLIYYSQIVNDFQKGDIAEGYSVSREKKESFPLTVTSAQKNPTAFYLCASTSLAGSSTDTQYFGPGTRLTVL.

The chain is built from TRBV20-1 and TRBJ2-3; no definite D call. The CDR3 totals 10 residues. Germline CDR1 is DFQATT and CDR2 is SNEGSKA (reference sequence). Deletions cut 7 bases from V and 4 bases from J, with 6 bases between. CDR3 sequence: CSGSADTQYF. As DNA, the CDR3 is TGCAGTGGGAGCGCAGATACGCAGTATTTT.

The V and J genes are TRBV7-8 and TRBJ2-7; possibly TRBD1 for D (5 bases). This CDR3 contains 14 residues. Germline V CDR1 and CDR2: SGHVS, FQNEAQ. Deletions cut 7 bases from V and 3 bases from J, with 16 bases between. CDR3 loop: CASTLRQGIYEQYF. Written as DNA, the CDR3 is TGTGCCAGCACTCTAAGGCAGGGAATCTACGAGCAGTACTTC.

This clone has a handful of counts. This chain links TRBV7-8 with TRBJ1-4; D is unresolved. The CDR3 has 14 residues. Trimming shortened V by 1 base and J by 8 bases, and 11 bases separated the two germline ends. Germline V CDR1 and CDR2: SGHVS, FQNEAQ. The CDR3 coding sequence is TGTGCCAGCAGCTTAGTCGGAGGGAAGGAAAAACTGTTTTTT. Translated: CASSLVGGKEKLFF.

The chain employs TRBV5-1 and TRBJ1-4; 9 bases map to TRBD1. This CDR3 region has 15 residues. The V segment lost 2 bases and the J segment 5 bases; nucleotides outside the gene matches: 4. Germline V gives CDR1 SGHRS, CDR2 YFSETQ. CDR3 DNA: TGCGCCAGCAGCTTCTCCGGGACAGGGAATGAAAAACTGTTTTTT. Its translation: CASSFSGTGNEKLFF.

The rearrangement uses TRBV5-8 and TRBJ2-6, with D tentatively TRBD1 (6 bases). Trimming left V 2 bases short and J 0 bases short, with 9 bases between. This CDR3 comprises 16 residues. Germline CDR1 SGHTS, CDR2 YDEGEE. The CDR3 spells CASSFTGLSGANVLTF. The CDR3 bases are TGTGCCAGCAGCTTTACAGGGCTCTCTGGGGCCAACGTCCTGACTTTC.

This chain links TRBV15 with TRBJ2-5; the match to TRBD2 covers 8 bases. The DNA end is more similar to TRBJ2-7, so the J call may be wrong. The V gene's germline CDR1 is LNHNV and CDR2 YYDKDF (reference sequence). The length of the CDR3 is 15 residues. CDR3 region: CATSRDRAGADEQYF. The DNA for the CDR3 is TGTGCCACCAGCAGAGATCGAGCGGGAGCGGACGAGCAGTACTTC.

The chain links TRBV5-4 to TRBJ1-6, with D possibly being TRBD1 (5 bases). There are 16 residues in the CDR3. From germline, CDR1 is SGHNT and CDR2 YYREEE (reference sequence). V was cut by 4 bases and J by 8 bases, with 19 bases left in between. The CDR3 here is CASSPVRGAVDSPLHF. The CDR3 coding sequence is TGTGCCAGCAGCCCCGTGAGGGGCGCGGTCGATTCACCCCTCCACTTT. Supplemented by reference TRBV5-4 and TRBJ1-6, the full variable domain reads ETGVTQSPTHLIKTRGQQVTLRCSSQSGHNTVSWYQQALGQGPQFIFQYYREEENGRGNFPPRFSGLQFPNYSSELNVNALELDDSALYLCASSPVRGAVDSPLHFGNGTRLTVT.

The J gene is TRBJ2-5, the V gene TRBV6-5; 10 bases align to TRBD1. The CDR3 covers 14 residues. CDR1 and CDR2 from the germline V gene are MNHEY and SVGAGI. After removal of 6 bases from V and 4 bases from J, the junction contained 5 bases not matched to a gene. The CDR3 nucleotides are TGTGCCAGCAGCCCCCGGACAGGGGGAGAGACCCAGTACTTC. This sequence encodes CASSPRTGGETQYF.

V gene TRBV5-6 combines with J gene TRBJ2-7, with D possibly matching TRBD1 (5 bases). The CDR3 contains 12 residues. V shed 1 base and J shed 7 bases, with 9 bases lying between them. Germline values: CDR1 SGHDT, CDR2 YYEEEE. The CDR3: CASSLKGWEQYF. In DNA form, the CDR3 reads TGTGCCAGCAGCTTGAAGGGGTGGGAGCAGTACTTC.